The 2 T cell receptor beta chains listed next were all sequenced from one sample in a study of blood T cell repertoires in COVID-19. The method was immunoSEQ multiplex PCR; TCRdb's version includes in-frame clones alone and lacks a portion of them. The sample lists a few hundred thousand clones; almost 90% were seen once. Sequencing input: peripheral blood. Receptors originate from a woman in her thirties or forties with COVID-19, enrolled during active disease.

J is TRBJ1-1 and V is TRBV27; D is uncertain. This CDR3 comprises 13 residues. Trimming removed 2 bases at V and 1 base at J, with 5 bases between. In germline, CDR1 is MNHEY, CDR2 SMNVEV (reference sequence). CDR3 protein: CASSLRRNTEAFF. The CDR3 region has the DNA TGTGCCAGCAGTTTAAGGAGGAACACTGAAGCTTTCTTT.

The CDR3 DNA reads TGCAGTGCTAGCCAACAGAACGAGCAGTACTTC. It translates to CSASQQNEQYF. The rearrangement links TRBV20-1 to TRBJ2-7; the D is unclear. V was pared by 3 bases and J by 5 bases, with 8 bases between. Germline V gene data show CDR1 as DFQATT and CDR2 as SNEGSKA (reference sequence). The length of the CDR3 is 11 residues.